These 8 T cell receptor beta chains share one sample of origin, sequenced in a study of OX40 agonist ivuxolimab in advanced cancers. Data came from immunoSEQ multiplex PCR; TCRdb stores just in-frame clones and leaves some out. There are more than 75,000 clones in the sample; about 88% occur only once, and approximately 6.3% lies in the top ten. Material: CD4+ or CD8+ T cells sorted from blood, obtained in a trial of the OX40 agonist ivuxolimab. The receptors were gathered from an adult with an advanced solid tumor such as melanoma, head and neck, liver or kidney cancer.

The V call is TRBV7-8, the J call TRBJ2-6; weak D call: TRBD1 (6 bases). CDR1 and CDR2 (germline): SGHVS, FQNEAQ. With 0 bases removed from V and 0 bases from J, the gap between germline ends came to 12 bases. This CDR3 region has 18 residues. The CDR3 loop reads CASSLAGRGYSGANVLTF. Here the CDR3 DNA reads TGTGCCAGCAGCTTAGCGGGCAGGGGTTACTCTGGGGCCAACGTCCTGACTTTC.

This clone showed up just a few times. V usage is TRBV19 and J usage is TRBJ1-1; 9 positions match TRBD1. The CDR3 consists of 14 residues. Germline lookup yields CDR1 LNHDA and CDR2 SQIVND (reference sequence). Trimming took 8 bases from V and 4 from J; bases not matched to a gene: 8. For the CDR3, the DNA is TGTGCCAGTCAGTTCACGACAGGGGGCACTGAAGCTTTCTTT. Amino acids: CASQFTTGGTEAFF.

The chain is built from TRBV9 and TRBJ2-5; no clear D. Deletions cut 0 bases from V and 5 bases from J, with 11 bases between. The germline CDR1 and CDR2 sequences are SGDLS and YYNGEE. CDR3 length: 14 residues. The CDR3 reads CASSVEFVQETQYF. Written as DNA, the CDR3 is TGTGCCAGCAGCGTAGAATTTGTTCAGGAGACCCAGTACTTC. Together with reference TRBV9 and TRBJ2-5, the CDR3 gives the full variable domain: DSGVTQTPKHLITATGQRVTLRCSPRSGDLSVYWYQQSLDQGLQFLIQYYNGEERAKGNILERFSAQQFPDLHSELNLSSLELGDSALYFCASSVEFVQETQYFGPGTRLLVL.

The gene calls are TRBV10-2 and TRBJ1-2; a weak D match, TRBD1 (6 bases). V was clipped by 8 bases and J by 4 bases, with 11 bases between them. Germline CDR1 WSHSY, CDR2 SAAADI. CDR3 length: 12 residues. Here the CDR3 reads CASEGDVYGYTF. CDR3 in DNA: TGCGCCAGCGAGGGGGATGTCTATGGCTACACCTTC.

V usage is TRBV6-6 and J usage is TRBJ2-2; 8 bases match TRBD1. CDR1 is MNHNY, CDR2 SVGAGI, per germline (reference sequence). J gave up 2 bases and V 6 bases, and 8 bases lay outside the gene matches. The CDR3 length is 16 residues. CDR3 nucleotides: TGTGCCAGCAGAGAGATCGACAGGGGCAACACCGGGGAGCTGTTTTTT. Its protein is CASREIDRGNTGELFF.

This clone was seen a single time. The V gene is TRBV18, the J gene TRBJ2-3; D remains unclear. The CDR3 is 14 residues long. The V gene lost 4 bases and the J gene lost 0 bases, with 8 bases spanning the gap. Germline CDR1 reads KGHSH; CDR2 reads LQKENI. The CDR3 spells CASSLTDSTDTQYF. As DNA, the CDR3 is TGTGCCAGCTCACTGACCGACAGCACAGATACGCAGTATTTT.

The genes are TRBV4-1 and TRBJ2-3; D not resolved. Trimming took off 2 bases at V and 4 bases at J, with 7 bases between the two ends. The CDR3 has 13 residues. The germline CDR1 and CDR2 sequences are MGHRA and YSYEKL. CDR3 residues: CASSQPQSDTQYF. Written as DNA, the CDR3 is TGCGCCAGCAGCCAACCGCAATCAGATACGCAGTATTTT.

The V and J genes are TRBV4-3 and TRBJ2-3; D unclear. This CDR3 contains 16 residues. The germline CDR1 and CDR2 sequences are LGHNA and YSLEER. Trimming took off 0 bases at V and 2 bases at J, with 12 bases between the two ends. The CDR3 reads CASSQDGGYSTDTQYF. In DNA, the CDR3 is TGCGCCAGCAGCCAAGATGGCGGCTATTCCACAGATACGCAGTATTTT.